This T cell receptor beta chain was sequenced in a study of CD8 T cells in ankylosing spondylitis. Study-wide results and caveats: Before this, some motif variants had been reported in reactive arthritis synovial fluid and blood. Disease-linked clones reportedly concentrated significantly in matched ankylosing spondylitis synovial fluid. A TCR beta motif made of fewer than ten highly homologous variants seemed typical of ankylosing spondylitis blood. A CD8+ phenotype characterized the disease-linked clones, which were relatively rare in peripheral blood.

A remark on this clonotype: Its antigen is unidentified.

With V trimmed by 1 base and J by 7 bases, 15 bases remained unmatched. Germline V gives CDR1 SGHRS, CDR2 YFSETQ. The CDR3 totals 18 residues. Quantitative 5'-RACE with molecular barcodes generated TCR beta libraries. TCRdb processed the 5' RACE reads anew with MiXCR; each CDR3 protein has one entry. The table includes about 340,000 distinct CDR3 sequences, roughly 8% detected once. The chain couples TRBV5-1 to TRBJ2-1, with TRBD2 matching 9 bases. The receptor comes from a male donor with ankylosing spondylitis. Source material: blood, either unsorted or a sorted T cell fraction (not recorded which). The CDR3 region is CASSLHPGTSSSVNEQFF. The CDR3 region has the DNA TGCGCCAGCAGCTTGCATCCCGGGACTAGCTCCTCGGTGAATGAGCAGTTCTTC.